These 23 T cell receptor beta chains came from one sample sequenced in a study of blood T cell repertoires in COVID-19. Assay: immunoSEQ multiplex PCR; the TCRdb copy retains only in-frame clones and omits some. Of tens of thousands of clones detected, approximately 85% appear once; the ten largest clones hold roughly an eighth. Sequences were obtained from peripheral blood. The receptors derive from a human donor in a cohort sampled during active COVID-19.

This chain uses TRBV6-5 with TRBJ2-1; tentatively, D is TRBD1 (8 bases). The V gene's germline CDR1 is MNHEY and CDR2 SVGAGI. Trimming took 6 bases from V and 4 from J, leaving 13 bases between them. The CDR3 consists of 14 residues. This CDR3 reads CASSTGGAYNEQFF. CDR3 coding DNA: TGTGCCAGCAGCACAGGGGGGGCTTACAATGAGCAGTTCTTC.

The chain carries TRBV10-3 and TRBJ2-2; 7 positions match TRBD1. J was trimmed by 3 bases and V by 5 bases; bases with no gene match: 3. This CDR3 is 14 amino acids long. Germline CDR1 ENHRY, CDR2 SYGVKD. The chain's CDR3 is CAISWDSYTGELFF. CDR3 DNA sequence: TGTGCCATCAGTTGGGACAGTTACACCGGGGAGCTGTTTTTT.

The V gene is TRBV19, the J gene TRBJ2-3, with TRBD1 matching 9 bases. The CDR3 is made up of 15 amino acids. The ends lost 1 base at V and 4 bases at J; junction bases unmatched: 3. Germline CDR1 and CDR2: LNHDA and SQIVND (reference sequence). The CDR3 DNA is TGTGCCAGTAGTATAGGTACAGGGGGCGCAGATACGCAGTATTTT. It specifies CASSIGTGGADTQYF.

This CDR3 is CASSYSQAGADTQYF. The CDR3 DNA is TGTGCCAGCAGTTACTCCCAGGCGGGGGCAGATACGCAGTATTTT. The chain recombines TRBV6-5 with TRBJ2-3, with TRBD2 matching 7 bases. V shed 0 bases and J 4 bases; nucleotides not matched to a gene: 4. Germline CDR1 MNHEY, CDR2 SVGAGI. The CDR3 contains 15 residues.

This sequence joins TRBV7-9 and TRBJ2-7; 10 bases align to TRBD2. This CDR3 spans 14 amino acids. V was clipped by 5 bases and J by 2 bases; unmatched bases: 3. Germline loops: CDR1 SEHNR, CDR2 FQNEAQ (reference sequence). CDR3 nucleotide sequence: TGTGCCAGCAGCAGGACTAGCGGAGCCTACGAGCAGTACTTC. Its translation: CASSRTSGAYEQYF.

This rearrangement joins TRBV2 to TRBJ2-2; the match to TRBD1 covers 7 bases. Germline V gene sequence: CDR1 SNHLY, CDR2 FYNNEI. This CDR3 is built from 14 residues. V lost 11 bases, J lost 0 bases, and 6 bases stayed unmatched. The DNA of the CDR3 is TGTGCCGGGAAGGGACAGCCGAACACCGGGGAGCTGTTTTTT. Translating it yields CAGKGQPNTGELFF.

The V call is TRBV6-6, the J call TRBJ2-2; 15 nucleotides line up with TRBD2. There are 21 residues in the CDR3. With V trimmed by 6 bases and J by 3 bases, 17 bases remained unmatched. CDR1 and CDR2 from the germline V gene are MNHNY and SVGAGI (reference sequence). This CDR3 is CASSPTRSGLAGGTDTGELFF. The CDR3 DNA reads as TGTGCCAGCAGCCCCACGCGTTCGGGACTAGCGGGAGGTACGGACACCGGGGAGCTGTTTTTT.

The V and J genes are TRBV28 and TRBJ1-2; D gene uncertain. CDR1 and CDR2 from the germline V gene are MDHEN and SYDVKM. Trimming pared 7 bases from V and 2 bases from J, leaving 17 bases between. CDR3 length equals 15 residues. The chain's CDR3 is CASTAAVAGNYGYTF. The CDR3 DNA reads as TGTGCCAGCACCGCAGCGGTTGCGGGGAACTATGGCTACACCTTC.

This rearrangement joins TRBV30 to TRBJ1-6; 11 nucleotides agree with TRBD1. The V and J ends lost 5 bases and 9 bases, in that order; junction bases with no gene match: 9. This CDR3 is built from 15 residues. CDR1 is GTSNPN and CDR2 is SVGIG in the germline V gene (reference sequence). The CDR3 DNA follows: TGTGCCTGGGACCTCGGACAGGGGGCTGTTTCACCCCTCCACTTT. Translated, it gives CAWDLGQGAVSPLHF.

The chain couples TRBV29-1 to TRBJ1-1; 9 bases match TRBD1. Germline assignment: CDR1 SQVTM and CDR2 ANQGSEA. V shed 6 bases, J shed 4 bases, and the junction held 9 bases outside the gene matches. This CDR3 is 14 amino acids long. The CDR3, as DNA: TGCAGCGTAAAATCACAGGGGGCTGCCACTGAAGCTTTCTTT. Translating it yields CSVKSQGAATEAFF.

This chain links TRBV6-5 with TRBJ2-5; 7 bases align to TRBD1. Germline trimming cut 8 bases from V and 1 base from J; bases unmatched to any gene: 4. This CDR3 has 13 residues. CDR1 and CDR2 from the germline V gene are MNHEY and SVGAGI. The CDR3 region is CASGRDSQETQYF. The CDR3 region has the DNA TGTGCCAGCGGTAGGGACAGCCAAGAGACCCAGTACTTC.

The chain uses TRBV19 and TRBJ2-3; 7 bases map to TRBD2. This CDR3 comprises 14 residues. Unmatched junction bases numbered 14, after V lost 9 bases and J lost 8 bases. Per germline, CDR1 LNHDA and CDR2 SQIVND (reference sequence). CDR3 sequence reads: CASQRGPRIGTQYF. The CDR3 nucleotides read TGTGCCAGCCAGCGGGGCCCCCGGATTGGTACGCAGTATTTT.

This chain connects TRBV7-2 to TRBJ1-2, with 7 bases matching TRBD1. CDR1 and CDR2 (germline): SGHTA, FQGNSA. With 5 bases clipped from V and 8 bases from J, the junction kept 5 bases outside the gene matches. The CDR3 spans 12 residues. Here the CDR3 reads CASSQDRAGYTF. CDR3 bases: TGTGCCAGCAGCCAAGACAGGGCGGGCTACACCTTC.

The count of this clone is one. The chain links TRBV27 to TRBJ2-5; 7 nucleotides match TRBD1. The CDR3 runs to 14 residues. From germline, CDR1 is MNHEY and CDR2 SMNVEV (reference sequence). J lost 5 bases, V lost 4 bases, and 7 bases had no gene match. This CDR3 reads CASSSAGGWETQYF. The CDR3 DNA follows: TGTGCCAGCAGTTCCGCAGGGGGTTGGGAGACCCAGTACTTC.

The J gene is TRBJ1-1, the V gene TRBV27, with 7 bases matching TRBD1. Germline values: CDR1 MNHEY, CDR2 SMNVEV (reference sequence). The CDR3 has 15 residues. The V and J ends lost 3 bases and 1 base, in that order; junction bases with no gene match: 5. CDR3 sequence (DNA): TGTGCCAGCAGTTTCCCGCGGACAGGGAACACTGAAGCTTTCTTT. As protein: CASSFPRTGNTEAFF.

This sequence joins TRBV5-1 and TRBJ2-7, with TRBD1 matching 8 bases. CDR1 and CDR2 (germline): SGHRS, YFSETQ. V trimming: 0 bases; J trimming: 4 bases; junction bases outside the gene matches: 6. CDR3 length equals 15 residues. The DNA of the CDR3 is TGCGCCAGCAGCTTGGCGGGCCAGGGGGCGTACGAGCAGTACTTC. Its protein is CASSLAGQGAYEQYF.

This chain connects TRBV4-1 to TRBJ2-7, with TRBD2 matching over 12 bases. Germline CDR1 MGHRA, CDR2 YSYEKL. The ends lost 3 bases at V and 4 bases at J; junction bases unmatched: 7. CDR3 length equals 16 residues. CDR3 DNA sequence: TGCGCCAGCAGCCACCTGACTAGCGGGAGAGTGTACGAGCAGTACTTC. It is translated as CASSHLTSGRVYEQYF.

This sequence joins TRBV4-3 and TRBJ1-1, with D possibly matching TRBD1 (5 bases). The CDR3 consists of 17 residues. Looked up from germline, CDR1 is LGHNA and CDR2 is YSLEER. V was cut by 1 base and J by 4 bases, with 19 bases left in between. The chain's CDR3 is CASSQVGGERRGTEAFF. CDR3 sequence (DNA): TGCGCCAGCAGCCAAGTGGGGGGGGAGAGAAGGGGCACTGAAGCTTTCTTT.

The chain is built from TRBV10-3 and TRBJ1-1; TRBD1 matches 7 bases. V dropped 6 bases and J dropped 1; count of bases not matched to a gene: 8. This CDR3 region has 15 residues. Germline V gene sequence: CDR1 ENHRY, CDR2 SYGVKD. In nucleotides, the CDR3 is TGTGCCATCAGGACTGTGGGACAGCAGAACACTGAAGCTTTCTTT. Translating it yields CAIRTVGQQNTEAFF.

V gene TRBV6-2 or TRBV6-3 combines with J gene TRBJ2-1; 11 nucleotides line up with TRBD2. Trimming at V came to 5 bases and at J to 7 bases, leaving 7 bases not matched to a gene. There are 15 residues in the CDR3. CDR1 and CDR2 from the germline V gene are MNHEY and SVGEGT. The CDR3 region is CASSLLAGGGNEQFF. The CDR3 bases are TGTGCCAGCAGTCTCCTAGCGGGAGGAGGTAATGAGCAGTTCTTC.

The chain joins TRBV9 to TRBJ2-7, with TRBD1 matching over 7 bases. J lost 4 bases, V lost 3 bases, and 10 bases had no gene match. There are 15 residues in the CDR3. Germline CDR1 is SGDLS and CDR2 is YYNGEE. The CDR3 here is CASSALGTVGYEQYF. In DNA form, the CDR3 reads TGTGCCAGCAGCGCTCTCGGGACAGTTGGTTACGAGCAGTACTTC.

The chain has TRBV7-8 and TRBJ2-1, with D unclear. V was cut by 3 bases and J by 0 bases, with 6 bases left in between. The CDR3 runs to 14 residues. Germline V gene data show CDR1 as SGHVS and CDR2 as FQNEAQ. The CDR3 loop is CASSLRSSYNEQFF. CDR3 DNA sequence: TGTGCCAGCAGCTTGCGAAGCTCCTACAATGAGCAGTTCTTC.

The chain employs TRBV5-6 and TRBJ2-5; TRBD1 matches at 12 bases. The CDR3 is made up of 15 amino acids. CDR1 and CDR2 (germline): SGHDT, YYEEEE. Losses at the gene ends were 4 bases for V and 5 bases for J; bases not matched to a gene: 6. CDR3 protein: CASSGGQGARETQYF. The DNA of the CDR3 is TGTGCCAGCAGCGGGGGACAGGGGGCGCGGGAGACCCAGTACTTC.